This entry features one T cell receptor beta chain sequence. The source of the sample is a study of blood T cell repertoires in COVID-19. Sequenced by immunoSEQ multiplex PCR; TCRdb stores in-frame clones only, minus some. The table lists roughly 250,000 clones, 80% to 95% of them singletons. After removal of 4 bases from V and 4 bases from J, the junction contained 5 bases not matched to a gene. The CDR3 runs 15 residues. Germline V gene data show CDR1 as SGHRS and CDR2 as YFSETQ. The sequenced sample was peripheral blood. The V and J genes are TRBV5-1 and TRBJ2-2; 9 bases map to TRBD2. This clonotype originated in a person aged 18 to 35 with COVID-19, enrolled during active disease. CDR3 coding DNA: TGCGCCAGCAGCGCCGGGACTAGCTTCACCGGGGAGCTGTTTTTT. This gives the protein CASSAGTSFTGELFF.